This TCR beta chain is from a study of Ad26.COV2.S vaccination and SARS-CoV-2 variants. Whole-study findings and limits: Total T cell responses, in the TCR breadth and depth analyses, may have been underestimated.

Clones were sequenced by immunoSEQ multiplex PCR, and TCRdb holds only the in-frame ones, with some missing. Of about 480,000 clones listed, around nine tenths are singletons. A word on this clone: What it binds is unknown.

The CDR3 runs 14 residues. Germline CDR1 and CDR2: SEHNR and FQNEAQ (reference sequence). The germline V and J ends were trimmed by 0 bases and 7 bases, with 13 bases remaining between them. Treatment: around 19 received Ad26.COV2.S at low or high dose, single or two shots; roughly five received placebo; per-sample allocation not given. Each sample was drawn 63 days after the first injection (of vaccine or placebo). The specimen comprised peripheral blood, sampled in a trial of Ad26.COV2.S vaccine versus placebo. The TCR was taken from a person between 18 and 65 years old who received the Ad26.COV2.S COVID-19 vaccine or a placebo. The J gene is TRBJ2-7, the V gene TRBV7-9, with TRBD2 as a possible D gene (5 bases). The DNA for the CDR3 is TGTGCCAGCAGCTTAGCGTCGGGGTCTAGGGAGCAGTACTTC. It yields the protein CASSLASGSREQYF.